Given below is one T cell receptor (beta chain) in context. Germline V gene data show CDR1 as SEHNR and CDR2 as FQNEAQ (reference sequence). The length of the CDR3 is 18 residues. V was pared by 2 bases and J by 9 bases, with 17 bases of the junction left unmatched. This record belongs to a study of sequential checkpoint blockade in melanoma. Study background: Arm A got nivolumab then ipilimumab; arm B the reverse, 1:1. After both sequences, patients received maintenance nivolumab.

Regarding treatment: randomized to nivolumab then ipilimumab (arm A) or the reverse (arm B). Patients had received no earlier DNA-damaging chemotherapy. PBMC sorting kept live CD3+CD8+ cells without CD19 or CD56. Sequenced by immunoSEQ multiplex PCR; TCRdb stores in-frame clones only, minus some. The table shows roughly 11,000 clones, with roughly four fifths occurring only once. The sequencing here drew on CD8+ T cells sorted from blood (inferred from file names), taken from a patient given nivolumab and ipilimumab in sequence. The genes are TRBV7-9 and TRBJ2-1, with 9 bases fitting TRBD1. This sequence was found in a human donor with melanoma. CDR3 DNA sequence: TGTGCCAGCAGCTTACTGGGGGGACAGGGAGCCCAACGCGTTGAGCAGTTCTTC. Protein: CASSLLGGQGAQRVEQFF.